These 24 T cell receptor beta chains share one sample of origin, sequenced in a study of blood T cell repertoires in COVID-19. Assay used: immunoSEQ multiplex PCR; TCRdb lists only in-frame clones, some missing. The sample holds approximately 490,000 clones, about nine tenths seen once. Sequencing used PBMCs or T cells enriched from blood (not recorded which). These receptors came from a young woman who had recovered from COVID-19.

This sequence joins TRBV11-2 and TRBJ2-5; 11 nucleotides agree with TRBD2. Trimming cost V 4 bases and J 4 bases; bases outside gene matches: 8. The CDR3 has 16 amino acids. CDR1 is SGHAT and CDR2 is FQNNGV in the germline V gene. CDR3: CASSSTSGGGRETQYF. CDR3 sequence (DNA): TGTGCCAGCAGCTCAACTAGCGGGGGAGGGAGAGAGACCCAGTACTTC. Filled out from reference TRBV11-2 and TRBJ2-5, the complete variable domain reads EAGVAQSPRYKIIEKRQSVAFWCNPISGHATLYWYQQILGQGPKLLIQFQNNGVVDDSQLPKDRFSAERLKGVDSTLKIQPAKLEDSAVYLCASSSTSGGGRETQYFGPGTRLLVL.

This clone has only a few counts. J is TRBJ1-1 and V is TRBV3-1 (or the pseudogene TRBV3-2), with 7 bases fitting TRBD1. CDR3 length: 17 amino acids. Germline V lookup: CDR1 LGHDT, CDR2 YNNKEL (reference sequence). The V and J ends lost 4 bases and 7 bases, in that order; junction bases with no gene match: 18. The CDR3: CASSLGVWDSVPGEAFF. DNA for the CDR3: TGTGCCAGCAGCCTAGGGGTTTGGGACAGTGTGCCGGGTGAAGCTTTCTTT.

The CDR3 region is CSVGSWSTEAFF. The CDR3 DNA sequence: TGCAGCGTTGGGAGCTGGAGCACTGAAGCTTTCTTT. V is TRBV29-1 and J is TRBJ1-1; D not resolved. The germline CDR1 and CDR2 sequences are SQVTM and ANQGSEA. V was trimmed by 4 bases and J by 4 bases, leaving 10 bases between them. There are 12 residues in the CDR3.

The chain recombines TRBV30 with TRBJ1-4; 7 bases agree with TRBD1. Germline assignment: CDR1 GTSNPN and CDR2 SVGIG (reference sequence). Trimming cost V 0 bases and J 6 bases; bases outside gene matches: 4. This CDR3 spans 14 amino acids. Here the CDR3 reads CAWSVGQEDEKLFF. In DNA, the CDR3 is TGTGCCTGGAGTGTCGGACAGGAGGATGAAAAACTGTTTTTT. The whole variable domain, filled in from reference TRBV30 and TRBJ1-4, reads SQTIHQWPATLVQPVGSPLSLECTVEGTSNPNLYWYRQAAGRGLQLLFYSVGIGQISSEVPQNLSASRPQDRQFILSSKKLLLSDSGFYLCAWSVGQEDEKLFFGSGTQLSVL.

The V and J genes are TRBV6-6 and TRBJ2-1; D may be TRBD2 (6 bases). The CDR3 spans 13 residues. Trimming shortened V by 5 bases and J by 7 bases, and 12 bases separated the two germline ends. Germline CDR1 MNHNY, CDR2 SVGAGI (reference sequence). The DNA of the CDR3 is TGTGCCAGCAGTCCGTCGGCGGGAAATGAGCAGTTCTTC. Translated, it gives CASSPSAGNEQFF.

The rearrangement joins TRBV3-1 (or the pseudogene TRBV3-2) to TRBJ2-2, with a possible D match to TRBD2 (5 bases). The CDR3 contains 14 residues. Trimming removed 3 bases from V and 6 bases from J, with 11 bases in between. Germline CDR1 LGHDT, CDR2 YNNKEL (reference sequence). This chain's CDR3 is CASSHEGRAGELFF. As DNA, the CDR3 is TGTGCCAGCAGCCACGAGGGAAGAGCCGGGGAGCTGTTTTTT.

V is TRBV5-1 and J is TRBJ1-3; D may be TRBD1 (5 bases). The CDR3 extends over 16 amino acids. V was pared by 4 bases and J by 0 bases, with 14 bases between. Germline values: CDR1 SGHRS, CDR2 YFSETQ. The CDR3 is CASSPVGGGSGNTIYF. Written as DNA, the CDR3 is TGCGCCAGCAGCCCCGTGGGGGGTGGCTCTGGAAACACCATATATTTT.

The V call is TRBV7-9, the J call TRBJ1-3; D remains unclear. Germline V gene sequence: CDR1 SEHNR, CDR2 FQNEAQ (reference sequence). The CDR3 is 14 amino acids. Trimming pared 5 bases from V and 0 bases from J, leaving 8 bases between. The DNA of the CDR3 is TGTGCCAGCAGCGGCACACCCTCTGGAAACACCATATATTTT. This encodes CASSGTPSGNTIYF.

The chain combines TRBV20-1 with TRBJ2-5; 7 bases fit TRBD2. The CDR3 consists of 15 residues. CDR1 is DFQATT, CDR2 SNEGSKA, per germline (reference sequence). V was pared by 3 bases and J by 2 bases, with 9 bases of the junction left unmatched. CDR3 DNA: TGCAGTGCTAGTTCAGTGCTAGCGGAACAAGAGACCCAGTACTTC. Translated, it gives CSASSVLAEQETQYF.

The chain carries TRBV6-5 and TRBJ2-3, with TRBD1 as a possible D gene (6 bases). V lost 7 bases and J 10 bases, leaving 18 bases between the germline ends. The CDR3 runs 13 residues. Germline loops: CDR1 MNHEY, CDR2 SVGAGI. The CDR3 DNA is TGTGCCAGCATCCCGCAGGGCTGGGGGCCGCAGTATTTT. Translating it yields CASIPQGWGPQYF.

The chain is built from TRBV5-1 and TRBJ1-4; 7 nucleotides line up with TRBD1. Trimming at V came to 3 bases and at J to 7 bases, leaving 6 bases not matched to a gene. CDR1 is SGHRS, CDR2 YFSETQ, per germline. The CDR3 sequence is 14 residues long. The CDR3 bases are TGCGCCAGCAGCTCGACAGGGTTGAGTGAAAAACTGTTTTTT. As protein: CASSSTGLSEKLFF.

The genes are TRBV5-1 and TRBJ2-1; possibly TRBD1 for D (6 bases). Looked up from germline, CDR1 is SGHRS and CDR2 is YFSETQ. The CDR3 sequence is 16 residues long. V was shortened by 1 base and J by 1 base, with 12 bases between the two germline ends. The DNA for the CDR3 is TGCGCCAGCAGCTTGTGGTCAGGGGCGTCCTACAATGAGCAGTTCTTC. It yields the protein CASSLWSGASYNEQFF.

This clone was observed a single time. The chain joins TRBV4-1 to TRBJ1-2; TRBD1 is a possible D gene (5 bases). Deletions cut 4 bases from V and 2 bases from J, with 14 bases between. Looked up from germline, CDR1 is MGHRA and CDR2 is YSYEKL. The CDR3 covers 15 residues. The CDR3 protein is CASSPATGSNYGYTF. CDR3 in DNA: TGCGCCAGCAGCCCAGCCACAGGATCCAACTATGGCTACACCTTC.

The rearrangement links TRBV2 to TRBJ2-2; 7 nucleotides match TRBD2. The CDR3 contains 14 residues. CDR1 is SNHLY and CDR2 is FYNNEI in the germline V gene. J gave up 6 bases and V 2 bases, and 3 bases lay outside the gene matches. DNA of the CDR3: TGTGCCAGCAGTGAATTGGGGAGGGCCGGGGAGCTGTTTTTT. Its translation is CASSELGRAGELFF.

This chain links TRBV4-1 with TRBJ1-5; TRBD1 is a possible D gene (6 bases). The CDR3 runs 15 residues. Trimming removed 3 bases from V and 9 bases from J, with 18 bases in between. Germline CDR1 and CDR2: MGHRA and YSYEKL. This CDR3 reads CASSQGAIGGPPQHF. In nucleotides, the CDR3 is TGCGCCAGCAGCCAGGGGGCAATAGGCGGGCCGCCCCAGCATTTT.

A single count supports this clone. In DNA, the CDR3 is TGTGCCAGCAGCACATCCGGAGTTCCATCTGAAGCTTTCTTT. Protein sequence: CASSTSGVPSEAFF. The chain carries TRBV7-9 and TRBJ1-1; D ambiguous. The CDR3 has 14 amino acids. Germline CDR1 reads SEHNR; CDR2 reads FQNEAQ (reference sequence). Deletions cut 5 bases from V and 6 bases from J, with 16 bases between.

CDR3 nucleotides: TGTGCCACCGGGGGGACTAGCGATGATACAGATACGCAGTATTTT. Its protein product is CATGGTSDDTDTQYF. The chain employs TRBV3-1 (or the pseudogene TRBV3-2) and TRBJ2-3, with TRBD2 matching over 10 bases. This CDR3 is built from 15 residues. Germline CDR1 and CDR2: LGHDT and YNNKEL (reference sequence). Germline trimming cut 10 bases from V and 3 bases from J; bases unmatched to any gene: 10.

The count of this clone is one. Here the CDR3 reads CASSIGVPATEAFF. CDR3 nucleotide sequence: TGTGCCAGTAGTATAGGGGTTCCAGCGACTGAAGCTTTCTTT. This chain uses TRBV19 with TRBJ1-1, with no clear D. The CDR3 extends over 14 amino acids. V lost 1 base to trimming and J lost 5 bases, with 11 bases between them. Germline V gene lookup returns CDR1 LNHDA and CDR2 SQIVND (reference sequence).

The chain joins TRBV2 to TRBJ1-6; TRBD1 matches at 8 bases. Germline values: CDR1 SNHLY, CDR2 FYNNEI. Unmatched junction bases numbered 9, after V lost 7 bases and J lost 7 bases. The CDR3 contains 15 residues. The CDR3 coding sequence is TGTGCCAGCACTCCGGACAGGGTTAACAATTCACCCCTCCACTTT. Amino acid sequence: CASTPDRVNNSPLHF.

The V gene is TRBV18, the J gene TRBJ1-1; D ambiguous. This CDR3 has 15 amino acids. CDR1 KGHSH and CDR2 LQKENI come from the germline V gene. The V gene lost 8 bases and the J gene lost 1 base, with 17 bases spanning the gap. The CDR3 coding sequence is TGTGCCAGCCCGTCTAAAGGACGGGAGAACACTGAAGCTTTCTTT. It translates to CASPSKGRENTEAFF.

The rearrangement uses TRBV2 and TRBJ2-5; TRBD2 aligns across 7 bases. Unmatched junction bases numbered 2, after V lost 4 bases and J lost 3 bases. Germline V lookup: CDR1 SNHLY, CDR2 FYNNEI. The CDR3 consists of 13 residues. Here the CDR3 DNA reads TGTGCCAGCAGTGGGACTAGGGAAGAGACCCAGTACTTC. It codes for CASSGTREETQYF.

The gene calls are TRBV6-1 and TRBJ1-3; D is ambiguous. Germline V gene data show CDR1 as MNHNS and CDR2 as SASEGT. The CDR3 has 13 amino acids. V was trimmed by 1 base and J by 8 bases, leaving 9 bases between them. The CDR3 spells CASSEGFRYTIYF. The CDR3 DNA reads as TGTGCCAGCAGTGAAGGCTTCAGGTACACCATATATTTT.

In its sample, this clone was seen a few times. The chain has TRBV12-5 and TRBJ2-7; 9 nucleotides align to TRBD2. Losses at the gene ends were 0 bases for V and 7 bases for J; bases not matched to a gene: 10. The CDR3 covers 16 residues. Germline-derived CDR1 and CDR2 are LGHNT and FRNRAP. The CDR3 nucleotides are TGTGCTAGTGGTTTGGTACTTAGCGGGGGACCCCTGGAGCAGTACTTC. Translated, it gives CASGLVLSGGPLEQYF.

This chain links TRBV7-6 with TRBJ1-4; unclear D gene. Per the germline V gene, CDR1 is SGHVS and CDR2 is FNYEAQ. The V and J ends lost 4 bases and 6 bases respectively, with 9 bases between them. CDR3 size: 13 residues. CDR3: CASSSLPDEKLFF. The CDR3 DNA sequence: TGTGCCAGCAGCTCCCTTCCAGATGAAAAACTGTTTTTT. Filled out from reference TRBV7-6 and TRBJ1-4, the complete variable domain reads GAGVSQSPRYKVTKRGQDVALRCDPISGHVSLYWYRQALGQGPEFLTYFNYEAQQDKSGLPNDRFSAERPEGSISTLTIQRTEQRDSAMYRCASSSLPDEKLFFGSGTQLSVL.